One and the same sample provided the 18 T cell receptor beta chains below, sequenced in a study of CD8+ T cells in alopecia areata. Following extraction, RNA underwent reverse transcription to cDNA, which served as the sequencing template. Assay: immunoSEQ multiplex PCR; the TCRdb copy retains only in-frame clones and omits some. The table has roughly 130,000 clones, 45% to 65% seen once; the top ten hold roughly 4.3%. The specimen comprised CD4+ T cells sorted from blood, sampled at week 0. The receptors stem from a human donor with alopecia areata.

The V gene is TRBV5-1, the J gene TRBJ1-2; D remains ambiguous. The germline V gene encodes CDR1 SGHRS and CDR2 YFSETQ. The CDR3 is made up of 13 amino acids. V shed 5 bases and J shed 2 bases, with 10 bases lying between them. CDR3 loop: CASREQWNYGYTF. CDR3 DNA: TGCGCCAGCAGAGAACAGTGGAACTATGGCTACACCTTC.

J is TRBJ2-3 and V is TRBV19; a possible D gene is TRBD1 (6 bases). CDR1 is LNHDA, CDR2 SQIVND, per germline (reference sequence). The CDR3 has 14 residues. The V and J ends lost 3 bases and 0 bases respectively, with 7 bases between them. CDR3 nucleotides: TGTGCCAGTAGTATGCAGGGGAGCACAGATACGCAGTATTTT. Amino acid sequence: CASSMQGSTDTQYF.

This clone was seen a handful of times. The chain has TRBV7-9 and TRBJ1-2, with D possibly matching TRBD1 (5 bases). V was pared by 1 base and J by 7 bases, with 10 bases between. The CDR3 runs to 13 residues. Germline V gene lookup returns CDR1 SEHNR and CDR2 FQNEAQ (reference sequence). CDR3 sequence (DNA): TGTGCCAGCAGCTTAGGTGGGGACTCTGGCTACACCTTC. The encoded protein is CASSLGGDSGYTF.

This clone was recorded a few times. The CDR3 DNA is TGTGCCAGCAGCTTTCTGGGAGCCACTGAAGCTTTCTTT. This translates into CASSFLGATEAFF. This chain links TRBV7-2 with TRBJ1-1; D is undetermined. Trimming removed 3 bases from V and 4 bases from J, with 9 bases in between. The CDR3 consists of 13 residues. In germline, CDR1 is SGHTA, CDR2 FQGNSA.

This rearrangement joins TRBV5-6 to TRBJ2-3; D uncertain. Germline CDR1 and CDR2: SGHDT and YYEEEE. The germline V and J ends were trimmed by 3 bases and 3 bases, with 11 bases remaining between them. The CDR3 has 14 amino acids. The CDR3 DNA follows: TGTGCCAGCAGCTCGCTGCTGGGGACAGATACGCAGTATTTT. Its translation: CASSSLLGTDTQYF.

The gene calls are TRBV4-1 and TRBJ2-7; possible D gene TRBD2, 6 bases. The CDR3 runs 15 residues. V was clipped by 3 bases and J by 2 bases, with 14 bases between them. Per germline, CDR1 MGHRA and CDR2 YSYEKL. CDR3 in DNA: TGCGCCAGCAGCCAGGGTTTTAGCGGTACCTACGAGCAGTACTTC. Translated, it gives CASSQGFSGTYEQYF.

The chain employs TRBV19 and TRBJ1-6; 8 nucleotides line up with TRBD1. J was trimmed by 10 bases and V by 5 bases; bases with no gene match: 7. The CDR3 extends over 14 amino acids. Germline V gene data show CDR1 as LNHDA and CDR2 as SQIVND (reference sequence). CDR3 residues: CASSPGQGVSPLHF. In DNA, the CDR3 is TGTGCCAGTAGTCCCGGACAGGGAGTCTCACCCCTCCACTTT.

This clone was seen more than once but under ten times. The chain carries TRBV5-1 and TRBJ1-1; maybe TRBD1 (5 bases). The CDR3 length is 16 residues. Trimming cost V 4 bases and J 3 bases, with 19 bases left between them. Per germline, CDR1 SGHRS and CDR2 YFSETQ. Here the CDR3 DNA reads TGCGCCAGCAGCGTCTCCGGGACCAATATGTACACTGAAGCTTTCTTT. Translated, it gives CASSVSGTNMYTEAFF.

The chain uses TRBV30 and TRBJ1-1; the D gene is possibly TRBD1 (5 bases). The V gene lost 5 bases and the J gene lost 12 bases, with 31 bases spanning the gap. The CDR3 spans 16 residues. Germline V gene lookup returns CDR1 GTSNPN and CDR2 SVGIG (reference sequence). The CDR3: CAWRTPIIQGGANTFF. CDR3 nucleotides: TGTGCCTGGCGAACCCCAATCATTCAGGGTGGCGCGAACACTTTCTTT.

The sample holds a few counts of this clone. The rearrangement links TRBV10-3 to TRBJ2-5, with 15 bases identical to TRBD2. V lost 6 bases to trimming and J lost 5 bases; unmatched junction nucleotides: 4. The CDR3 covers 15 residues. Per the germline V gene, CDR1 is ENHRY and CDR2 is SYGVKD. As DNA, the CDR3 is TGTGCCATCAGAGGGACTAGCGGGAGGCTTGAGACCCAGTACTTC. Protein: CAIRGTSGRLETQYF.

Of note for this clone: Other DNA sequences in this specimen translate into the identical CDR3. This CDR3 is CAWSVGGGTDTQYF. The CDR3 coding sequence is TGTGCCTGGAGTGTAGGGGGAGGCACAGATACGCAGTATTTT. This chain uses TRBV30 with TRBJ2-3, with D possibly TRBD1 on 6 matching bases. V lost 0 bases and J lost 1, with 8 bases in between. CDR1 GTSNPN and CDR2 SVGIG come from the germline V gene (reference sequence). This CDR3 region has 14 residues.

The V and J genes are TRBV5-1 and TRBJ1-4; TRBD1 might be the D (5 bases). CDR1 SGHRS and CDR2 YFSETQ come from the germline V gene. V lost 5 bases and J lost 0, with 8 bases in between. This CDR3 is 14 amino acids long. The CDR3 nucleotides read TGCGCCAGCAGACAGGCCTCAACTAATGAAAAACTGTTTTTT. This codes for CASRQASTNEKLFF.

This clone was seen only a few times. This chain joins TRBV7-9 and TRBJ1-4; no firm D call. There are 12 residues in the CDR3. Looked up from germline, CDR1 is SEHNR and CDR2 is FQNEAQ (reference sequence). V was trimmed by 4 bases and J by 15 bases, leaving 15 bases between them. The CDR3 DNA follows: TGTGCCAGCAGCTCGTTGGTAGAAGGAATGTTTTTT. Its protein product is CASSSLVEGMFF. Full variable domain (outside the CDR3, taken from reference TRBV7-9 and TRBJ1-4): DTGVSQNPRHKITKRGQNVTFRCDPISEHNRLYWYRQTLGQGPEFLTYFQNEAQLEKSRLLSDRFSAERPKGSFSTLEIQRTEQGDSAMYLCASSSLVEGMFFGSGTQLSVL.

This clone was detected only once. The chain links TRBV29-1 to TRBJ1-2, with a weak D call TRBD1 (6 bases). The CDR3 contains 13 residues. Trimming took 6 bases from V and 2 from J, leaving 13 bases between them. CDR1 and CDR2 (germline): SQVTM, ANQGSEA. The CDR3, as DNA: TGCAGCGTCGCACACGACAGGAACTATGGCTACACCTTC. Translation: CSVAHDRNYGYTF.

The CDR3 loop reads CASSSSRGPHSNQPQHF. The CDR3, as DNA: TGTGCCAGCAGCAGCAGCAGGGGGCCGCATAGCAATCAGCCCCAGCATTTT. The chain couples TRBV7-9 to TRBJ1-5; 8 bases line up with TRBD1. The CDR3 is 17 residues long. Unmatched junction bases numbered 9, after V lost 5 bases and J lost 0 bases. The germline gives CDR1 SEHNR, CDR2 FQNEAQ (reference sequence).

In this sample, this clone turned up once. The chain recombines TRBV4-2 with TRBJ1-1; TRBD1 agrees at 7 bases. The CDR3 covers 17 residues. V was clipped by 4 bases and J by 0 bases; unmatched bases: 11. Looked up from germline, CDR1 is LGHNA and CDR2 is YNFKEQ. CDR3 in DNA: TGTGCCAGCAGCCCGAGAAACAGGGGATCGGTGAACACTGAAGCTTTCTTT. It translates to CASSPRNRGSVNTEAFF.

There are a few counts of this clone. The CDR3 bases are TGTGCCATCCAAGATGGGATCGGAAACACCATATATTTT. Translating gives CAIQDGIGNTIYF. V is TRBV10-3 and J is TRBJ1-3; no clear D gene. V dropped 8 bases and J dropped 4 bases, with 12 bases sitting between them. This CDR3 spans 13 amino acids. In germline, CDR1 is ENHRY, CDR2 SYGVKD.

This clone was seen a handful of times. The J gene is TRBJ1-5, the V gene TRBV7-2, with a weak D call TRBD1 (5 bases). Trimming cost V 3 bases and J 2 bases, with 11 bases left between them. CDR1 SGHTA and CDR2 FQGNSA come from the germline V gene. The CDR3 is made up of 15 amino acids. The CDR3 is CASSFQGWGNQPQHF. The DNA of the CDR3 is TGTGCCAGCAGCTTTCAGGGCTGGGGCAATCAGCCCCAGCATTTT.